Sequencing of this T cell receptor (beta chain) was carried out in a study of T cell responses to AZD1222 COVID-19 vaccine (dated by TCRdb to the early 2020s). At the level of the whole study: TCR sequencing was performed for more than 230 trial participants, of whom 200 to 220 were given two doses of AZD1222 and around 25 were given two doses of MenACWY control vaccine. Trial participants were enrolled by age into subgroups of 18-55, 56-69 and 70-plus years, and around 150, 29 and 61 TCR-sequenced participants, respectively, were included in these subgroups.

What the authors observed across the whole study: After two AZD1222 doses, both the breadth and the depth of spike-specific TCRs were significantly higher than at day 0 and than in MenACWY recipients. Participants were mostly white British and included more females than males, and it was suggested by the authors that clonal diversity may have been underestimated. Conclusions about previously exposed vaccinees were limited because only a handful of AZD1222 recipients were SARS-CoV-2 seropositive at baseline. Vaccine-associated CD4 TCRs spanned the whole spike protein, with dominant responses in regions 160-218 and 743-854. Because no day 14 peak-response samples were available, repertoires were characterized only after the peak T cell response. In the small 56-69-year group, the increase in depth fell short of significance, most likely because of low power. Reportedly, almost half of the unique spike-specific TCRs recognized epitopes lying outside the regions that are mutated in the B.1.351 and B.1.1.7 variants.

The CDR3 regions of human TCRbeta chains were subjected to immunosequencing. As for the original processing: Repertoire TCRs were matched against a reference library of SARS-CoV-2-specific TCRs generated with the MIRA antigen-specificity platform. Breadth was defined as the fraction of unique TCRs that were SARS-CoV-2-associated. Depth was defined as the fraction of total T cells that were SARS-CoV-2-associated. Each spike-specific TCR was assigned to its reactive spike region and to a CD4 or CD8 class using the MIRA data. Log10-transformed breadth and depth values were compared by one-way ANOVA with Sidak's multiple comparisons tests. The table comes from immuneACCESS by way of TCRdb, which keeps in-frame sequences with V and J called. Part of the clones is missing from these tables; in studies checked, under half for an unresolved V gene and the rest for unknown reasons. V, J and clone size are taken as reported in that table, and D and trimming were inferred from the DNA itself. This sample gives 130,000 or so clones in total; around 89% of them show up just once. The ten largest account for over 8.5% of the sample.

This clone was seen more than once but under ten times. What antigen it recognizes has not been identified. It has no much larger one-base neighbor in the sample; base qualities were not kept. The time point label, as the study defines it: baseline before first vaccination. The sample's treatment or condition label, decoded: meningococcal conjugate vaccine given as trial control. Samples from vaccinated people were obtained from the UK trials COV001 and COV002, which included a single-blind randomized controlled phase 2/3 trial of AZD1222 (ChAdOx1 nCoV-19) in healthy adults. For TCRbeta chain sequencing, PBMC samples from trial participants were taken at day 0 and at day 28 after the second dose. The sequence came from an adult in good health. The sample here was peripheral blood, taken on day 0 of MenACWY control vaccination.

The CDR3 protein: CASSPIPGLASGELFF. The sequenced DNA is TGTGCCAGCAGCCCAATCCCGGGACTAGCGTCAGGGGAGCTGTTTTTT. The rearrangement joined TRBV7-3 to TRBJ2-2; a stretch of 10 junction bases matches TRBD2. Unmatched junction bases come to 11, with V trimmed by 5 bases and J by 8 bases. Looking up the germline V gene yields CDR1 SGHTA and CDR2 FQGTGA. The CDR3 numbers 16 residues from cysteine through phenylalanine. The DNA shown is the 48-base CDR3, in frame from base 1.